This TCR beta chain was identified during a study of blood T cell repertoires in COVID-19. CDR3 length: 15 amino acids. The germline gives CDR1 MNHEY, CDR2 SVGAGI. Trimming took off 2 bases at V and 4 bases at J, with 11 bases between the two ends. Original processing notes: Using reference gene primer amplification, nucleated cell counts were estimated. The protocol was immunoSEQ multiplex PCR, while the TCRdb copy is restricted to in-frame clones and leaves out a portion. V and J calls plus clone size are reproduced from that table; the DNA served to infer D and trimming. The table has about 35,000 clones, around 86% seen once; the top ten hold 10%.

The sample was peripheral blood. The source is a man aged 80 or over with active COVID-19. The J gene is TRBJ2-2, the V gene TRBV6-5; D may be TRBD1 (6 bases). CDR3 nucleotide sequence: TGTGCCAGCAGTTACCCTCGAGGGGGCACCGGGGAGCTGTTTTTT. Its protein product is CASSYPRGGTGELFF.